The 30 T cell receptor beta chains below were found in one sample sequenced in a study of blood T cell repertoires in COVID-19. Libraries were prepared by immunoSEQ multiplex PCR; TCRdb keeps only in-frame clonotypes and omits some of them. The repertoire includes 200,000 to 250,000 clones, 86% of them detected once, and approximately 5% sits in the top ten. The sample was peripheral blood. These receptors were collected from a woman of 80 years or more with COVID-19, enrolled during active disease.

In this sample, this clone turned up once. This sequence joins TRBV7-8 and TRBJ1-5, with 10 bases lining up with TRBD1. Germline V gene lookup returns CDR1 SGHVS and CDR2 FQNEAQ. This CDR3 has 18 residues. V lost 6 bases, J lost 2 bases, and 13 bases stayed unmatched. CDR3 DNA sequence: TGTGCCAGCAGTCTTTACCTCCGGGACAGGGGTGGCAATCAGCCCCAGCATTTT. Its protein product is CASSLYLRDRGGNQPQHF.

Only one count was recorded for this clone. The V call is TRBV3-1 (or the pseudogene TRBV3-2), the J call TRBJ2-5, with 7 bases matching TRBD2. V lost 0 bases, J lost 0 bases, and 4 bases stayed unmatched. CDR3 length: 16 amino acids. CDR1 and CDR2 from the germline V gene are LGHDT and YNNKEL (reference sequence). This CDR3 reads CASSQDLAEYQETQYF. The CDR3 DNA reads TGTGCCAGCAGCCAAGATCTAGCGGAGTACCAAGAGACCCAGTACTTC.

The genes are TRBV19 and TRBJ1-3, with D hard to call. Deletions cut 0 bases from V and 0 bases from J, with 9 bases between. Germline V lookup: CDR1 LNHDA, CDR2 SQIVND (reference sequence). The CDR3 runs to 16 residues. The DNA for the CDR3 is TGTGCCAGTAGTATAGATTTGGCAAGCTCTGGAAACACCATATATTTT. Its translation: CASSIDLASSGNTIYF.

In regard to this clone: Compared with germline, one end of the junction differs, possibly owing to a read error. The chain couples TRBV6-6 to TRBJ2-1; 8 nucleotides line up with TRBD1. Germline V gene lookup returns CDR1 MNHNY and CDR2 SVGAGI (reference sequence). This CDR3 is built from 11 residues. This CDR3 is CASSTTGGHLF. The CDR3, as DNA: TGTGCCAGCAGCACAACAGGGGGACACCTCTTC.

Remarks on this clone: Other DNA sequences within the sample encode an identical CDR3. This rearrangement joins TRBV5-1 to TRBJ1-3; D gene unclear. Trimming shortened V by 0 bases and J by 4 bases, and 8 bases separated the two germline ends. The CDR3 contains 14 residues. Germline CDR1 and CDR2: SGHRS and YFSETQ. CDR3 residues: CASSLGTEGNTIYF. In DNA, the CDR3 is TGCGCCAGCAGCTTGGGCACAGAAGGAAACACCATATATTTT.

This clone has a handful of counts. The V and J genes are TRBV2 and TRBJ1-1; TRBD1 is a possible D gene (6 bases). The CDR3 extends over 15 amino acids. V shed 7 bases and J shed 1 base, with 16 bases lying between them. CDR1 SNHLY and CDR2 FYNNEI come from the germline V gene. CDR3 loop: CASKTRGGWNTEAFF. CDR3 DNA: TGTGCCAGCAAGACCAGGGGCGGATGGAACACTGAAGCTTTCTTT.

V is TRBV27 and J is TRBJ2-3; 7 positions match TRBD1. The CDR3 length is 13 residues. The germline gives CDR1 MNHEY, CDR2 SMNVEV (reference sequence). V dropped 6 bases and J dropped 5; count of bases not matched to a gene: 5. The CDR3, as DNA: TGTGCCAGCAGATCTACAGGGGAAGATACGCAGTATTTT. Its translation: CASRSTGEDTQYF.

V usage is TRBV28 and J usage is TRBJ1-5; D is perhaps TRBD1 (6 bases). The V and J ends lost 5 bases and 3 bases respectively, with 14 bases between them. Germline V gives CDR1 MDHEN, CDR2 SYDVKM. The CDR3 is made up of 15 amino acids. CDR3 sequence: CASSPRQANNQPQHF. DNA of the CDR3: TGTGCCAGCAGTCCGAGACAGGCAAACAATCAGCCCCAGCATTTT.

V and J are TRBV3-1 (or the pseudogene TRBV3-2) and TRBJ1-1, with D perhaps matching TRBD1 (6 bases). V dropped 5 bases and J dropped 2 bases, with 15 bases sitting between them. CDR3 length: 15 residues. In germline, CDR1 is LGHDT, CDR2 YNNKEL (reference sequence). CDR3 amino acids: CASSTRDKENTEAFF. For the CDR3, the DNA is TGTGCCAGCAGCACCCGGGACAAAGAAAACACTGAAGCTTTCTTT.

A word on this clone: At one end, the junction sequence differs from germline, possibly due to a read error. The chain carries TRBV7-7 and TRBJ2-1; weak D call: TRBD2 (7 bases). CDR3 size: 15 residues. CDR1 is SSHAT, CDR2 FNYEAQ, per germline (reference sequence). The CDR3 region is CASSLVGGGLNEQFF. DNA for the CDR3: TGTGCTAGCAGCTTAGTTGGGGGGGGGCTCAATGAGCAGTTCTTC.

The chain links TRBV2 to TRBJ1-1; maybe TRBD1 (6 bases). The CDR3 runs to 14 residues. V lost 6 bases, J lost 1 base, and 12 bases lay in between. The V gene's germline CDR1 is SNHLY and CDR2 FYNNEI. CDR3 sequence: CASRSTGTNTEAFF. The CDR3 DNA reads TGTGCCAGCAGGAGCACAGGGACGAACACTGAAGCTTTCTTT.

The chain links TRBV7-2 to TRBJ2-3; 8 bases map to TRBD2. This CDR3 is built from 16 residues. Germline CDR1 is SGHTA and CDR2 is FQGNSA. V shed 5 bases and J 4 bases; nucleotides not matched to a gene: 11. CDR3 nucleotide sequence: TGTGCCAGCAGCGTCCTTTTCGGGGGGGCAGCAGATACGCAGTATTTT. Translation gives CASSVLFGGAADTQYF.

The chain couples TRBV29-1 to TRBJ2-2, with D perhaps TRBD2 (6 bases). This CDR3 region has 14 residues. Germline lookup yields CDR1 SQVTM and CDR2 ANQGSEA. The chain's CDR3 is CTKRVRAATGELFF. The CDR3 DNA is TGCACCAAGCGGGTCCGGGCTGCCACCGGGGAGCTGTTTTTT.

The rearrangement links TRBV5-1 to TRBJ2-1, with 8 bases identical to TRBD2. Germline V gene data show CDR1 as SGHRS and CDR2 as YFSETQ. The junction had 13 bases not matched to a gene; V was cut back by 7 bases and J by 4 bases. The CDR3 has 16 amino acids. The CDR3 reads CASRPGGRGAYNEQFF. Here the CDR3 DNA reads TGCGCCAGCCGACCCGGGGGGCGGGGGGCTTACAATGAGCAGTTCTTC.

The J gene is TRBJ1-2, the V gene TRBV4-1; 7 bases fit TRBD1. The germline V gene encodes CDR1 MGHRA and CDR2 YSYEKL. The CDR3 runs to 15 residues. V shed 0 bases and J 3 bases; nucleotides not matched to a gene: 4. The CDR3, as DNA: TGCGCCAGCAGCCAAGAAGAGGGACAGTACTATGGCTACACCTTC. Its protein is CASSQEEGQYYGYTF.

The CDR3: CSVLGRGNTIYF. The CDR3 DNA sequence: TGCAGCGTTCTTGGGAGGGGAAACACCATATATTTT. V and J are TRBV29-1 and TRBJ1-3; D gene ambiguous. V lost 5 bases and J lost 4, with 9 bases in between. Germline loops: CDR1 SQVTM, CDR2 ANQGSEA. This CDR3 has 12 amino acids.

The V and J genes are TRBV5-1 and TRBJ1-6; unclear D gene. Germline CDR1 reads SGHRS; CDR2 reads YFSETQ. Deletions cut 0 bases from V and 6 bases from J, with 10 bases between. The CDR3 sequence is 15 residues long. CDR3 in amino acids: CASSLAQVGNSPLHF. DNA of the CDR3: TGCGCCAGCAGCTTGGCGCAGGTCGGTAATTCACCCCTCCACTTT.

V and J are TRBV7-2 and TRBJ1-1, with 8 nucleotides matching TRBD1. CDR3 length equals 13 residues. CDR1 is SGHTA, CDR2 FQGNSA, per germline. Germline trimming cut 3 bases from V and 7 bases from J; bases unmatched to any gene: 4. Written as DNA, the CDR3 is TGTGCCAGCAGCTTCCAAGGGACAGGTGAAGCTTTCTTT. Encoded protein: CASSFQGTGEAFF.

The CDR3 nucleotides read TGTGCCAGCAGGTTTTCGCCGTCCGGGATCTATGGCTACACCTTC. This encodes CASRFSPSGIYGYTF. This sequence joins TRBV28 and TRBJ1-2; no reliable D call. Trimming cost V 6 bases and J 4 bases, with 18 bases left between them. The CDR3 consists of 15 residues. Germline V lookup: CDR1 MDHEN, CDR2 SYDVKM.

V gene TRBV11-2 combines with J gene TRBJ2-1, with 9 nucleotides matching TRBD2. The germline V gene has CDR1 SGHAT and CDR2 FQNNGV. The ends lost 5 bases at V and 9 bases at J; junction bases unmatched: 11. The CDR3 runs to 15 residues. The CDR3 DNA sequence: TGTGCCAGCAGCATTAGCGGGGGACTCAAAGGTGAGCAGTTCTTC. Protein product: CASSISGGLKGEQFF.

This rearrangement joins TRBV25-1 to TRBJ1-1, with 9 bases matching TRBD1. Germline assignment: CDR1 MGHDK and CDR2 SYGVNS. Losses at the gene ends were 6 bases for V and 10 bases for J; bases not matched to a gene: 9. The CDR3 runs 13 residues. The CDR3 coding sequence is TGTGCCAGCAGGACACAGGGGGCAACATCAGCTTTCTTT. Translation gives CASRTQGATSAFF.

V is TRBV6-5 and J is TRBJ1-5, with 8 bases that match TRBD1. V lost 4 bases and J lost 0; bases outside the gene matches: 2. CDR1 is MNHEY and CDR2 is SVGAGI in the germline V gene. This CDR3 comprises 15 residues. The CDR3 coding sequence is TGTGCCAGCAGTTCCGGGACAGGTAGCAATCAGCCCCAGCATTTT. It codes for CASSSGTGSNQPQHF.

The chain joins TRBV19 to TRBJ1-2; TRBD1 might be the D (6 bases). The V and J ends lost 5 bases and 8 bases respectively, with 18 bases between them. The CDR3 totals 14 residues. The germline V gene has CDR1 LNHDA and CDR2 SQIVND (reference sequence). CDR3 in DNA: TGTGCCAGTAGTTCCTGGGGGACATTACACGGCTACACCTTC. This translates into CASSSWGTLHGYTF.

V gene TRBV3-1 (or the pseudogene TRBV3-2) combines with J gene TRBJ1-3; D unresolved. This CDR3 is 16 amino acids long. V shed 2 bases and J shed 2 bases, with 13 bases lying between them. CDR1 is LGHDT, CDR2 YNNKEL, per germline (reference sequence). CDR3 nucleotides: TGTGCCAGCAGCCAACCGGGGAGTCCCCCTGGAAACACCATATATTTT. It translates to CASSQPGSPPGNTIYF.

The rearrangement joins TRBV7-9 to TRBJ1-1; possible D gene TRBD1, 6 bases. Per germline, CDR1 SEHNR and CDR2 FQNEAQ (reference sequence). The CDR3 consists of 13 residues. Trimming stripped 0 bases from V and 5 bases from J, with 7 bases between. The CDR3 spells CASSLADRTEAFF. CDR3 nucleotide sequence: TGTGCCAGCAGCTTAGCGGACAGAACTGAAGCTTTCTTT.

This chain joins TRBV5-1 and TRBJ1-6; D is uncertain. The CDR3 sequence is 13 residues long. Germline CDR1 is SGHRS and CDR2 is YFSETQ. The V end lost 0 bases, the J end lost 6 bases, and 4 bases lay between the germline ends. As DNA, the CDR3 is TGCGCCAGCAGCTTGGACAGTAATTCACCCCTCCACTTT. Residues: CASSLDSNSPLHF. Combining the CDR3 with reference TRBV5-1 and TRBJ1-6 gives the whole variable domain KAGVTQTPRYLIKTRGQQVTLSCSPISGHRSVSWYQQTPGQGLQFLFEYFSETQRNKGNFPGRFSGRQFSNSRSEMNVSTLELGDSALYLCASSLDSNSPLHFGNGTRLTVT.

J is TRBJ1-2 and V is TRBV19, with D possibly TRBD1 on 6 matching bases. V lost 4 bases to trimming and J lost 5 bases, with 17 bases between them. Germline loops: CDR1 LNHDA, CDR2 SQIVND (reference sequence). CDR3 size: 15 residues. In DNA form, the CDR3 reads TGTGCCAGTAGTACCACAGGGACCGCGACGTATGGCTACACCTTC. Its translation is CASSTTGTATYGYTF.

The gene calls are TRBV6-5 and TRBJ2-2; TRBD1 might be the D (5 bases). The CDR3 covers 14 residues. Germline values: CDR1 MNHEY, CDR2 SVGAGI. V was trimmed by 8 bases and J by 7 bases, leaving 17 bases between them. CDR3 region: CASLRTLQNGELFF. CDR3 sequence (DNA): TGTGCCAGCCTCCGGACACTACAAAACGGGGAGCTGTTTTTT.

The chain carries TRBV6-5 and TRBJ2-7; a weak D match, TRBD1 (6 bases). The CDR3 sequence is 13 residues long. V lost 7 bases to trimming and J lost 4 bases, with 14 bases between them. Looked up from germline, CDR1 is MNHEY and CDR2 is SVGAGI. DNA of the CDR3: TGTGCCAGCACGAGACAGGCCTATTACGAGCAGTACTTC. Protein sequence: CASTRQAYYEQYF.

This CDR3 is CASGDRVFGNEQFF. CDR3 in DNA: TGTGCCAGCGGGGACAGGGTGTTTGGCAATGAGCAGTTCTTC. The J gene is TRBJ2-1, the V gene TRBV3-1 (or the pseudogene TRBV3-2); 9 bases align to TRBD1. The V segment lost 8 bases and the J segment 6 bases; nucleotides outside the gene matches: 8. The CDR3 totals 14 residues. Germline V gene sequence: CDR1 LGHDT, CDR2 YNNKEL (reference sequence).